This T cell receptor (beta chain) was captured by sequencing in a study of beta chain features in type 1 diabetes. Trimming at V came to 3 bases and at J to 2 bases, leaving 3 bases not matched to a gene. CDR1 and CDR2 from the germline V gene are SGHTA and FQGNSA. The CDR3 spans 15 residues. This clone has only a few counts. What it recognizes is unknown. Notes on the study in general: A potential PCR bias toward shorter templates would be equal in patient and control samples. Insertions at VDJ junctions were less frequent in type 1 diabetes patients. These patients also deleted more nucleotides at the same junctions.

Once sorted, every population was more than 95% pure. TCRB transcripts that were expressed got sequenced, as all of the isolated RNA had been reverse transcribed. Assay: immunoSEQ multiplex PCR; the TCRdb copy retains only in-frame clones and omits some. The sample consists of about 240,000 clones, 27% of them appearing once. Sequencing was performed on central memory CD4+ T cells from blood. This sequence was found in a man younger than 40 in good health. The chain recombines TRBV7-2 with TRBJ2-3; TRBD2 matches at 9 bases. Here the CDR3 reads CASSFAGGPTDTQYF. In nucleotides, the CDR3 is TGTGCCAGCAGCTTTGCGGGGGGGCCCACAGATACGCAGTATTTT.